The 18 T cell receptor beta chains presented below share a single source sample, sequenced in a study of long-term antiretroviral therapy in people with HIV. Survey level was the resolution at which the v3.0 immunoSEQ assay ran. The method was immunoSEQ multiplex PCR; TCRdb's version includes in-frame clones alone and lacks a portion of them. The data show about 30,000 clones, around nine tenths seen once. This specimen consisted of unsorted PBMCs, obtained around 5 years before starting antiretroviral therapy. The receptors derive from a man in his fifties with HIV.

The CDR3 region is CASTLPGLRTF. The CDR3 bases are TGTGCCAGCACCTTACCAGGGCTGCGCACCTTC. V usage is TRBV28 and J usage is TRBJ1-2, with D maybe TRBD1 (5 bases). The CDR3 is 11 residues long. V dropped 7 bases and J dropped 13 bases, with 16 bases sitting between them. The germline gives CDR1 MDHEN, CDR2 SYDVKM.

The chain is built from TRBV5-6 and TRBJ1-5; D gene uncertain. Germline CDR1 reads SGHDT; CDR2 reads YYEEEE. The CDR3 runs 16 residues. The V end was cut by 1 base, the J end by 0 bases, with 11 bases between. The CDR3 sequence is CASSLYGPYSNQPQHF. In nucleotides, the CDR3 is TGTGCCAGCAGCTTGTACGGGCCTTATAGCAATCAGCCCCAGCATTTT.

The chain carries TRBV5-1 and TRBJ1-1; D is possibly TRBD1 (6 bases). Germline CDR1 and CDR2: SGHRS and YFSETQ. This CDR3 comprises 14 residues. Trimming cost V 6 bases and J 4 bases, with 16 bases left between them. DNA for the CDR3: TGCGCCAGCACCCTCGGGGGCCGTGGCACTGAAGCTTTCTTT. Translated: CASTLGGRGTEAFF. Drawing the rest from reference TRBV5-1 and TRBJ1-1, the complete variable domain is KAGVTQTPRYLIKTRGQQVTLSCSPISGHRSVSWYQQTPGQGLQFLFEYFSETQRNKGNFPGRFSGRQFSNSRSEMNVSTLELGDSALYLCASTLGGRGTEAFFGQGTRLTVV.

The chain combines TRBV6-1 with TRBJ2-5, with 12 nucleotides matching TRBD2. V lost 2 bases and J lost 5; bases outside the gene matches: 9. Germline V gene data show CDR1 as MNHNS and CDR2 as SASEGT. The CDR3 length is 17 residues. CDR3 protein: CASSEFRLAGDRETQYF. CDR3 in DNA: TGTGCCAGCAGTGAATTTAGACTAGCGGGAGACAGGGAGACCCAGTACTTC.

The chain joins TRBV4-3 to TRBJ1-1, with TRBD1 matching 7 bases. CDR3 length equals 17 residues. The germline V gene has CDR1 LGHNA and CDR2 YSLEER. V lost 1 base and J lost 3; bases outside the gene matches: 11. The CDR3 region is CASSQGSQGGRDTEAFF. As DNA, the CDR3 is TGCGCCAGCAGCCAAGGGTCCCAGGGGGGGAGGGACACTGAAGCTTTCTTT.

V and J are TRBV19 and TRBJ2-7; TRBD1 matches 7 bases. The V segment lost 3 bases and the J segment 12 bases; nucleotides outside the gene matches: 14. In germline, CDR1 is LNHDA, CDR2 SQIVND (reference sequence). The CDR3 contains 14 residues. CDR3 in DNA: TGTGCCAGTAGTATCGGGTCGGACAGGTCCTCGTTGTACTTC. This codes for CASSIGSDRSSLYF. Variable domain in full (rest from reference TRBV19 and TRBJ2-7): DGGITQSPKYLFRKEGQNVTLSCEQNLNHDAMYWYRQDPGQGLRLIYYSQIVNDFQKGDIAEGYSVSREKKESFPLTVTSAQKNPTAFYLCASSIGSDRSSLYFGPGTRLTVT.

The J gene is TRBJ1-4, the V gene TRBV6-1, with 8 bases identical to TRBD1. Per germline, CDR1 MNHNS and CDR2 SASEGT. V trimming: 6 bases; J trimming: 7 bases; junction bases outside the gene matches: 10. CDR3 length equals 15 residues. The CDR3 loop is CASRDGQGPAEKLFF. CDR3 DNA sequence: TGTGCCAGCAGGGACGGACAGGGTCCGGCTGAAAAACTGTTTTTT.

This clone was found a few times. The chain uses TRBV7-9 and TRBJ1-2; 7 nucleotides align to TRBD1. Unmatched junction bases numbered 9, after V lost 11 bases and J lost 3 bases. The germline gives CDR1 SEHNR, CDR2 FQNEAQ (reference sequence). The CDR3 contains 13 residues. CDR3 sequence reads: CAGRQGGDYGYTF. The CDR3 DNA sequence: TGTGCCGGACGACAGGGAGGCGACTATGGCTACACCTTC.

V and J are TRBV5-1 and TRBJ1-3, with TRBD1 matching over 7 bases. Germline CDR1 SGHRS, CDR2 YFSETQ. The CDR3 totals 13 residues. V dropped 3 bases and J dropped 4; count of bases not matched to a gene: 1. The CDR3: CASSWTGGNTIYF. As DNA, the CDR3 is TGCGCCAGCAGCTGGACAGGCGGAAACACCATATATTTT.

This sequence joins TRBV10-3 and TRBJ2-5; the D gene could be TRBD1 or TRBD2 (6 bases each). The CDR3 is 13 amino acids. Trimming took 6 bases from V and 2 from J, leaving 10 bases between them. The germline V gene encodes CDR1 ENHRY and CDR2 SYGVKD. CDR3 sequence (DNA): TGTGCCATCAGAGGGGGGCTTCAAGAGACCCAGTACTTC. It yields the protein CAIRGGLQETQYF.

This clone occurred once. This chain connects TRBV11-3 to TRBJ2-7, with a tentative D call TRBD2 (6 bases). This CDR3 is built from 13 residues. Looked up from germline, CDR1 is SGHNT and CDR2 is YENEEA. The germline V and J ends were trimmed by 0 bases and 6 bases, with 9 bases remaining between them. CDR3 in amino acids: CASSLDLGGEQYF. The CDR3 DNA follows: TGTGCCAGCAGCTTAGACTTGGGAGGCGAGCAGTACTTC.

J is TRBJ1-2 and V is TRBV6-5; maybe TRBD1 (5 bases). CDR1 is MNHEY, CDR2 SVGAGI, per germline. Trimming took 4 bases from V and 4 from J, leaving 10 bases between them. The length of the CDR3 is 13 residues. CDR3 residues: CASSSRELYGYTF. The CDR3 nucleotides read TGTGCCAGCAGTTCCAGGGAACTCTATGGCTACACCTTC.

CDR3 DNA: TGTGCCAGCAGCGACATCTCACCTAATGAAAAACTGTTTTTT. This sequence encodes CASSDISPNEKLFF. J is TRBJ1-4 and V is TRBV2; D unclear. V was trimmed by 6 bases and J by 3 bases, leaving 11 bases between them. The CDR3 spans 14 residues. Germline lookup yields CDR1 SNHLY and CDR2 FYNNEI.

The chain has TRBV9 and TRBJ2-1, with 7 nucleotides matching TRBD2. The CDR3 length is 14 residues. From germline, CDR1 is SGDLS and CDR2 YYNGEE. The J segment lost 5 bases and the V segment lost 5 bases, leaving 7 bases of the junction unmatched. CDR3 in amino acids: CASSLTSQNNEQFF. The CDR3 DNA follows: TGTGCCAGCAGTTTGACTAGCCAGAACAATGAGCAGTTCTTC.

The rearrangement joins TRBV14 to TRBJ2-7; perhaps D is TRBD1 or TRBD2 (6 bases each). The germline V gene encodes CDR1 SGHDN and CDR2 FVKESK. The CDR3 covers 16 residues. Trimming pared 0 bases from V and 3 bases from J, leaving 15 bases between. DNA for the CDR3: TGTGCCAGCAGCCAAGATTTTACGGGGGCTCGCTACGAGCAGTACTTC. Translating gives CASSQDFTGARYEQYF.

This clone occurred a few times. The V gene is TRBV5-5, the J gene TRBJ2-2; possibly TRBD1 for D (6 bases). Per germline, CDR1 SGHKS and CDR2 YYEKEE (reference sequence). There are 16 residues in the CDR3. Trimming shortened V by 6 bases and J by 4 bases, and 19 bases separated the two germline ends. CDR3 sequence: CASTTRGQSFTGELFF. The CDR3 coding sequence is TGTGCCAGCACCACCCGCGGACAGAGTTTCACCGGGGAGCTGTTTTTT.

V is TRBV20-1 and J is TRBJ2-3; D call uncertain. CDR3 length: 11 amino acids. Trimming took off 6 bases at V and 5 bases at J, with 9 bases between the two ends. Germline lookup yields CDR1 DFQATT and CDR2 SNEGSKA (reference sequence). CDR3 protein: CSAQLKDTQYF. DNA for the CDR3: TGCAGTGCCCAGCTAAAAGATACGCAGTATTTT.

This chain links TRBV27 with TRBJ2-2; TRBD1 agrees at 8 bases. The V gene end was trimmed by 5 bases and the J gene end by 1 base; junction bases not matched to a gene: 3. CDR1 MNHEY and CDR2 SMNVEV come from the germline V gene (reference sequence). The CDR3 runs to 15 residues. The CDR3 nucleotides read TGTGCCAGCAGTCGCAGGGGGCGGAACACCGGGGAGCTGTTTTTT. Its protein is CASSRRGRNTGELFF.